These 10 T cell receptor beta chains share one sample of origin, sequenced in a study of T cell repertoires and HLA-DP antigens. Their cognate antigens are unknown. Sequenced by immunoSEQ multiplex PCR; TCRdb stores in-frame clones only, minus some. The sample has over 60,000 clones; roughly 75% are singletons. Sequenced input: CD4+ T cells from PBMCs. These receptors originate from a man aged 55-75 years in good health and CMV-seronegative.

The rearrangement uses TRBV7-8 and TRBJ1-2, with a possible D match to TRBD1 (6 bases). The CDR3 spans 15 residues. V lost 6 bases and J 2 bases, leaving 16 bases between the germline ends. Germline assignment: CDR1 SGHVS and CDR2 FQNEAQ. CDR3 protein: CASSSQSTGNYGYTF. The DNA of the CDR3 is TGTGCCAGCAGTTCCCAGAGTACAGGGAACTATGGCTACACCTTC.

The chain joins TRBV6-5 to TRBJ2-7; 8 bases map to TRBD1. Germline V gene lookup returns CDR1 MNHEY and CDR2 SVGAGI. This CDR3 contains 14 residues. After removal of 6 bases from V and 3 bases from J, the junction contained 7 bases not matched to a gene. The CDR3 nucleotides are TGTGCCAGCAGCGCATGGACAGGGAGCTACGAGCAGTACTTC. The encoded protein is CASSAWTGSYEQYF.

The chain uses TRBV18 and TRBJ2-3; 9 nucleotides line up with TRBD1. The germline CDR1 and CDR2 sequences are KGHSH and LQKENI. The CDR3 is made up of 17 amino acids. V was pared by 3 bases and J by 2 bases, with 9 bases of the junction left unmatched. CDR3 DNA sequence: TGTGCCAGCTCACCTAGACTAAGGGACAGGGTCACAGATACGCAGTATTTT. Residues: CASSPRLRDRVTDTQYF. Together with reference TRBV18 and TRBJ2-3, the CDR3 gives the full variable domain: NAGVMQNPRHLVRRRGQEARLRCSPMKGHSHVYWYRQLPEEGLKFMVYLQKENIIDESGMPKERFSAEFPKEGPSILRIQQVVRGDSAAYFCASSPRLRDRVTDTQYFGPGTRLTVL.

The gene calls are TRBV6-6 and TRBJ1-3; 11 bases agree with TRBD1. CDR3 length equals 16 residues. V was clipped by 5 bases and J by 4 bases; unmatched bases: 7. In germline, CDR1 is MNHNY, CDR2 SVGAGI (reference sequence). The CDR3 sequence is CASSPSGTGGGNTIYF. The CDR3 region has the DNA TGTGCCAGCAGTCCTTCAGGGACAGGGGGAGGAAACACCATATATTTT.

This clone came up once. The V gene is TRBV7-2, the J gene TRBJ2-1, with 8 nucleotides matching TRBD1. V shed 2 bases and J 14 bases; nucleotides not matched to a gene: 20. The V gene's germline CDR1 is SGHTA and CDR2 FQGNSA. This CDR3 region has 17 residues. This CDR3 reads CASSLWVGQAAAVFKFF. The CDR3 DNA reads as TGTGCCAGCAGCTTATGGGTGGGACAGGCGGCCGCGGTCTTCAAGTTCTTC.

Written as DNA, the CDR3 is TGTGCCAGCAGCGTAGACGGGACAGGAGGCAATCAGCCCCAGCATTTT. Its protein is CASSVDGTGGNQPQHF. The chain recombines TRBV9 with TRBJ1-5, with 8 bases fitting TRBD1. Germline trimming cut 0 bases from V and 2 bases from J; bases unmatched to any gene: 4. The CDR3 contains 16 residues. Germline V gives CDR1 SGDLS, CDR2 YYNGEE.

The chain couples TRBV5-4 to TRBJ2-2, with 10 bases fitting TRBD2. With V trimmed by 1 base and J by 0 bases, 3 bases remained unmatched. The CDR3 runs to 17 residues. CDR1 and CDR2 from the germline V gene are SGHNT and YYREEE (reference sequence). CDR3 loop: CASSLSGRATNTGELFF. In nucleotides, the CDR3 is TGTGCCAGCAGCTTGAGCGGGAGGGCCACGAACACCGGGGAGCTGTTTTTT. Variable domain in full (rest from reference TRBV5-4 and TRBJ2-2): ETGVTQSPTHLIKTRGQQVTLRCSSQSGHNTVSWYQQALGQGPQFIFQYYREEENGRGNFPPRFSGLQFPNYSSELNVNALELDDSALYLCASSLSGRATNTGELFFGEGSRLTVL.

The genes are TRBV5-8 and TRBJ2-1; D may match TRBD1 or TRBD2 (5 bases each). CDR1 and CDR2 (germline): SGHTS, YDEGEE. The CDR3 runs to 15 residues. V was shortened by 0 bases and J by 3 bases, with 10 bases between the two germline ends. The CDR3 DNA is TGTGCCAGCAGCTTGGTCGGGGCGCACTACAATGAGCAGTTCTTC. Translated, it gives CASSLVGAHYNEQFF.

The chain is built from TRBV28 and TRBJ2-7; TRBD1 matches at 8 bases. This CDR3 spans 16 amino acids. Per germline, CDR1 MDHEN and CDR2 SYDVKM. The V segment lost 5 bases and the J segment 2 bases; nucleotides outside the gene matches: 11. The CDR3 DNA reads as TGTGCCAGCAGTCCCAACCCTCGGACAGGGACCTACGAGCAGTACTTC. This codes for CASSPNPRTGTYEQYF.

V usage is TRBV7-6 and J usage is TRBJ2-3, with D perhaps assigned TRBD1 or TRBD2 (5 bases each). CDR3 length: 14 amino acids. Germline loops: CDR1 SGHVS, CDR2 FNYEAQ. Trimming took 6 bases from V and 1 from J, leaving 11 bases between them. The CDR3 coding sequence is TGTGCCAGCAGATCGGGGCACGGCACAGATACGCAGTATTTT. Translating gives CASRSGHGTDTQYF.